Each of the 5 T cell receptor beta chains below was sequenced from the same sample in a study of blood T cells in healthy people across ages. For the second PCR, which ran for 7 to 11 cycles, a sample-barcoded 5' primer and a J-beta primer mix were used. TCRdb itself ran the 5' RACE reads through MiXCR, one entry per CDR3 protein. The sample yields about 670,000 distinct CDR3 sequences, 40% to 45% seen once. Source material: blood. These receptors all come from a man older than 75 in good health.

This clonotype was observed a handful of times. The J gene is TRBJ1-6, the V gene TRBV7-2, with TRBD1 identical over 8 bases. In germline, CDR1 is SGHTA, CDR2 FQGNSA. CDR3 size: 15 residues. J was trimmed by 8 bases and V by 2 bases; bases with no gene match: 5. CDR3 protein: CASSLNDRGYSPLHF. The CDR3 DNA reads as TGTGCCAGCAGCTTAAACGACAGGGGTTATTCACCCCTCCACTTT.

The V gene is TRBV4-3, the J gene TRBJ2-1; the D gene could be TRBD1 or TRBD2 (5 bases each). The germline gives CDR1 LGHNA, CDR2 YSLEER. The CDR3 totals 14 residues. The V end lost 1 base, the J end lost 15 bases, and 19 bases lay between the germline ends. The CDR3 here is CASSQGAGAPPAFF. The CDR3, as DNA: TGCGCCAGCAGCCAAGGCGCCGGGGCTCCGCCGGCGTTCTTC.

This rearrangement joins TRBV6-2 or TRBV6-3 to TRBJ2-1, with 7 bases identical to TRBD2. The germline V gene encodes CDR1 MNHEY and CDR2 SVGEGT. The CDR3 is 15 amino acids. After removal of 0 bases from V and 8 bases from J, the junction contained 7 bases not matched to a gene. CDR3 coding DNA: TGTGCCAGCAGTTACTCTAGGACTAGAACGGATGAGCAGTTCTTC. As protein: CASSYSRTRTDEQFF.

V and J are TRBV5-1 and TRBJ1-3, with D maybe TRBD1 (6 bases). The CDR3 spans 15 residues. CDR1 is SGHRS and CDR2 is YFSETQ in the germline V gene. Deletions cut 4 bases from V and 0 bases from J, with 11 bases between. The CDR3 is CASSSRGDSGNTIYF. CDR3 sequence (DNA): TGCGCCAGCAGCAGTAGGGGGGACTCTGGAAACACCATATATTTT.

The chain recombines TRBV30 with TRBJ2-6, with D possibly being TRBD1 (6 bases). CDR1 is GTSNPN and CDR2 is SVGIG in the germline V gene (reference sequence). V lost 2 bases to trimming and J lost 5 bases, with 13 bases between them. This CDR3 contains 15 residues. The DNA for the CDR3 is TGTGCCTGGAGTCCCGAGGGGGAATGGGCCAACGTCCTGACTTTC. This codes for CAWSPEGEWANVLTF. Based on the CDR3 plus reference TRBV30 and TRBJ2-6, the full variable domain is SQTIHQWPATLVQPVGSPLSLECTVEGTSNPNLYWYRQAAGRGLQLLFYSVGIGQISSEVPQNLSASRPQDRQFILSSKKLLLSDSGFYLCAWSPEGEWANVLTFGAGSRLTVL.